This T cell receptor beta chain was sequenced for a study of T cell responses to AZD1222 COVID-19 vaccine. There are 12 residues in the CDR3. V was shortened by 6 bases and J by 8 bases, with 13 bases between the two germline ends. From germline, CDR1 is MDHEN and CDR2 SYDVKM. Produced via immunoSEQ multiplex PCR; TCRdb's table is partial and in-frame only. This table has 85,000 to 130,000 clones, 88% appearing once. General observations from the study: Donors, mostly white British, included more females; clonal diversity was possibly underestimated.

This clone was seen only once. The antigen remains undetermined. The source material was peripheral blood, sampled on day 0 of AZD1222 vaccination. The rearrangement joins TRBV28 to TRBJ1-2; perhaps TRBD1 as D (6 bases). This TCR came from an adult in good health. The CDR3 sequence is CASSPWGRGYTF. CDR3 bases: TGTGCCAGCAGCCCCTGGGGGCGAGGCTACACCTTC.